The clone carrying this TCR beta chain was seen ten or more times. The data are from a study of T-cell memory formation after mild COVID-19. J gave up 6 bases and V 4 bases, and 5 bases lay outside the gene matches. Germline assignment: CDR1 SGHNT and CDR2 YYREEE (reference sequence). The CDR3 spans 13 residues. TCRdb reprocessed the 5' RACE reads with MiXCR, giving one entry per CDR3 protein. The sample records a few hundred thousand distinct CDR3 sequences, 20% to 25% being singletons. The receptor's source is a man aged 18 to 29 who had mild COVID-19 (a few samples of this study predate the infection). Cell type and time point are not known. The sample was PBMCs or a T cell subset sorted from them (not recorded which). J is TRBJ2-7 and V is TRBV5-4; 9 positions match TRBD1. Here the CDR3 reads CASSRDREGEQYF. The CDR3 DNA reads TGTGCCAGCAGCCGGGACAGGGAAGGCGAGCAGTACTTC.